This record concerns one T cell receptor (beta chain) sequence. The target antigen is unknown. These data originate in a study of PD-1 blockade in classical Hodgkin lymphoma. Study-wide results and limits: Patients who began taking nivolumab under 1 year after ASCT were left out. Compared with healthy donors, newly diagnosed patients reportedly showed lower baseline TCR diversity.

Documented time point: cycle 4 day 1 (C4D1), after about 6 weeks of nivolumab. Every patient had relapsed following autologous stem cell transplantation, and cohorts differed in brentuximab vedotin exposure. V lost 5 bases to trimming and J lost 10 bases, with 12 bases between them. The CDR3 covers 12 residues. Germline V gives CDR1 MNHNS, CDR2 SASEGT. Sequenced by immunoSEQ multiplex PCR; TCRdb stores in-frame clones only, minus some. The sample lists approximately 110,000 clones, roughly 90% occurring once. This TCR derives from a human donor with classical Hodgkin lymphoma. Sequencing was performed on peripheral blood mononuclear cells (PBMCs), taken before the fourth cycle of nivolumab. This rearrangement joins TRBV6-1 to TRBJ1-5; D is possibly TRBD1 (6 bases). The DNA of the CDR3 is TGTGCCAGCAGTTATCCGGACAGCCCCCAGCATTTT. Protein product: CASSYPDSPQHF.